This passage covers 27 T cell receptor beta chains from one sample sequenced in a study of cytomegalovirus exposure and HLA in healthy donors. PCR involved 60 Vbeta and 13 Jbeta primers. The protocol was immunoSEQ multiplex PCR, while the TCRdb copy is restricted to in-frame clones and leaves out a portion. The sample lists tens of thousands of clones; around 91% were seen once. The sequencing sample was made of PBMCs. The receptor source for this set is a woman aged 25 to 39 in good health and CMV-seropositive.

The chain has TRBV7-7 and TRBJ2-7, with 9 bases identical to TRBD1. J was trimmed by 13 bases and V by 6 bases; bases with no gene match: 13. Germline V lookup: CDR1 SSHAT, CDR2 FNYEAQ (reference sequence). The CDR3 loop spans 13 amino acids. The CDR3 is CASSPTLRDRAYF. The CDR3 DNA reads TGTGCCAGCAGTCCGACTCTCCGGGACAGGGCTTACTTC.

The sample holds one count of this clone. The rearrangement uses TRBV10-3 and TRBJ2-1; 8 positions match TRBD2. CDR3 length: 15 residues. After removal of 2 bases from V and 10 bases from J, the junction contained 10 bases not matched to a gene. Germline-derived CDR1 and CDR2 are ENHRY and SYGVKD. CDR3 region: CAISENQAGAGEQFF. The CDR3 DNA sequence: TGTGCCATCAGTGAGAACCAAGCGGGAGCGGGCGAGCAGTTCTTC.

The chain links TRBV6-8 to TRBJ2-7; no reliable D call. The CDR3 length is 13 residues. Germline V gene lookup returns CDR1 MNHGY and CDR2 SAAAGT. Trimming took 6 bases from V and 4 from J, leaving 13 bases between them. The CDR3 region has the DNA TGTGCCAGCAGGCCGACCCGACTTTACGAGCAGTACTTC. Translation: CASRPTRLYEQYF.

The J gene is TRBJ2-3, the V gene TRBV5-1; maybe TRBD2 (6 bases). Germline CDR1 SGHRS, CDR2 YFSETQ. Trimming cost V 0 bases and J 5 bases, with 13 bases left between them. This CDR3 spans 15 amino acids. As DNA, the CDR3 is TGCGCCAGCAGCTTGGAGGGTAGCGGAGGAGATACGCAGTATTTT. It codes for CASSLEGSGGDTQYF. Looking up the rest from reference TRBV5-1 and TRBJ2-3 gives the full variable domain: KAGVTQTPRYLIKTRGQQVTLSCSPISGHRSVSWYQQTPGQGLQFLFEYFSETQRNKGNFPGRFSGRQFSNSRSEMNVSTLELGDSALYLCASSLEGSGGDTQYFGPGTRLTVL.

The V gene is TRBV27, the J gene TRBJ1-1; the D is unclear. CDR3 length: 11 residues. V was clipped by 11 bases and J by 5 bases, with 12 bases between them. The germline CDR1 and CDR2 sequences are MNHEY and SMNVEV (reference sequence). The CDR3: CAARGRTEAFF. As DNA, the CDR3 is TGTGCCGCCCGGGGAAGGACTGAAGCTTTCTTT.

V is TRBV7-8 and J is TRBJ2-7, with 8 positions matching TRBD2. The CDR3 covers 17 residues. The germline V gene encodes CDR1 SGHVS and CDR2 FQNEAQ. With V trimmed by 5 bases and J by 1 base, 13 bases remained unmatched. The CDR3 loop is CASSAISRGGGSYEQYF. CDR3 nucleotides: TGTGCCAGCAGCGCGATATCACGGGGCGGGGGGTCCTACGAGCAGTACTTC.

The V and J genes are TRBV5-4 and TRBJ2-6, with 8 nucleotides matching TRBD1. This CDR3 region has 19 residues. V lost 2 bases and J lost 0; bases outside the gene matches: 10. From germline, CDR1 is SGHNT and CDR2 YYREEE (reference sequence). In DNA, the CDR3 is TGTGCCAGCAGCTTTTACGTCGGGACAGGCTTCTCTGGGGCCAACGTCCTGACTTTC. This encodes CASSFYVGTGFSGANVLTF.

The genes are TRBV19 and TRBJ2-5; a possible D gene is TRBD2 (6 bases). Between the trimmed V and J ends, which lost 5 bases and 4 bases, there was a span of 20 bases. The CDR3 is made up of 16 amino acids. In germline, CDR1 is LNHDA, CDR2 SQIVND (reference sequence). The CDR3: CASSGWGTQGRETQYF. The DNA of the CDR3 is TGTGCCAGTAGTGGTTGGGGGACTCAGGGTCGAGAGACCCAGTACTTC.

The chain has TRBV7-9 and TRBJ1-1; D is perhaps TRBD1 (5 bases). Germline V lookup: CDR1 SEHNR, CDR2 FQNEAQ (reference sequence). Trimming took off 7 bases at V and 0 bases at J, with 12 bases between the two ends. This CDR3 has 14 amino acids. The CDR3 nucleotides read TGTGCCAGCACCCAACAGGTCGTGAACACTGAAGCTTTCTTT. Translated, it gives CASTQQVVNTEAFF.

J is TRBJ2-2 and V is TRBV6-1, with TRBD2 matching 10 bases. The germline gives CDR1 MNHNS, CDR2 SASEGT. V lost 3 bases and J lost 3; bases outside the gene matches: 4. The length of the CDR3 is 16 residues. The CDR3 is CASSDSGRAYTGELFF. CDR3 coding DNA: TGTGCCAGCAGTGACAGCGGGAGGGCGTACACCGGGGAGCTGTTTTTT.

This chain connects TRBV10-1 to TRBJ2-3; TRBD2 aligns across 13 bases. This CDR3 is 19 amino acids long. Germline-derived CDR1 and CDR2 are WNHNN and SYGVQD (reference sequence). The ends lost 8 bases at V and 1 base at J; junction bases unmatched: 15. The CDR3 DNA follows: TGCGCCAGCTCGCCGGGACTAGCGGGAAAGAGGATCGGCACAGATACGCAGTATTTT. Amino acid sequence: CASSPGLAGKRIGTDTQYF.

The chain joins TRBV6-5 to TRBJ2-1; a possible D gene is TRBD2 (6 bases). The CDR3 has 15 amino acids. V shed 2 bases and J shed 2 bases, with 10 bases lying between them. Germline V gives CDR1 MNHEY, CDR2 SVGAGI. The CDR3 DNA is TGTGCCAGCAGTTACCGGGGACTCCCCTACAATGAGCAGTTCTTC. Encoded protein: CASSYRGLPYNEQFF.

The chain joins TRBV15 to TRBJ1-1; 8 positions agree with TRBD1. The CDR3 runs 15 residues. Trimming took 1 base from V and 1 from J; bases not matched to a gene: 2. From germline, CDR1 is LNHNV and CDR2 YYDKDF (reference sequence). Here the CDR3 reads CATSRGDRGNTEAFF. The CDR3 DNA is TGTGCCACCAGCAGAGGAGACAGGGGGAACACTGAAGCTTTCTTT. The full variable domain, completed using reference TRBV15 and TRBJ1-1, is DAMVIQNPRYQVTQFGKPVTLSCSQTLNHNVMYWYQQKSSQAPKLLFHYYDKDFNNEADTPDNFQSRRPNTSFCFLDIRSPGLGDTAMYLCATSRGDRGNTEAFFGQGTRLTVV.

The chain joins TRBV4-1 to TRBJ2-3; D remains unclear. Germline CDR1 and CDR2: MGHRA and YSYEKL. V lost 5 bases and J 0 bases, leaving 21 bases between the germline ends. This CDR3 has 18 residues. CDR3 nucleotide sequence: TGCGCCAGCAGCTCCCCGGGTGGCGGTACTGCTAGCACAGATACGCAGTATTTT. The encoded protein is CASSSPGGGTASTDTQYF.

The chain links TRBV5-4 to TRBJ2-1; D possibly corresponds to TRBD2 (6 bases). This CDR3 spans 15 amino acids. V lost 0 bases, J lost 6 bases, and 13 bases lay in between. Germline V gene data show CDR1 as SGHNT and CDR2 as YYREEE (reference sequence). The CDR3 region is CASSLDTGGSNEQFF. The CDR3 bases are TGTGCCAGCAGCTTGGATACAGGAGGGTCCAATGAGCAGTTCTTC.

This chain connects TRBV7-9 to TRBJ1-5; the D is unclear. Trimming left V 2 bases short and J 7 bases short, with 9 bases between. The germline V gene encodes CDR1 SEHNR and CDR2 FQNEAQ (reference sequence). There are 13 residues in the CDR3. This CDR3 reads CASSLSMGQPQHF. The CDR3 bases are TGTGCCAGCAGCTTAAGTATGGGCCAGCCCCAGCATTTT.

The chain links TRBV2 to TRBJ2-7; maybe TRBD1 (7 bases). Trimming removed 8 bases at V and 2 bases at J, with 16 bases between. The CDR3 contains 14 residues. Germline loops: CDR1 SNHLY, CDR2 FYNNEI. CDR3 DNA: TGTGCCAGCGGATCGACAGGGAGGCCCTACGAGCAGTACTTC. Amino acids: CASGSTGRPYEQYF.

The chain recombines TRBV5-6 with TRBJ1-2, with TRBD1 identical over 8 bases. The CDR3 sequence is 15 residues long. V gave up 4 bases and J gave up 6 bases; unmatched junction bases: 11. Germline V lookup: CDR1 SGHDT, CDR2 YYEEEE. CDR3 bases: TGTGCCAGCAGCCCCCAGTGGCAGGGGGCCAATGGCTACACCTTC. Translated: CASSPQWQGANGYTF. Full variable domain (outside the CDR3, taken from reference TRBV5-6 and TRBJ1-2): DAGVTQSPTHLIKTRGQQVTLRCSPKSGHDTVSWYQQALGQGPQFIFQYYEEEERQRGNFPDRFSGHQFPNYSSELNVNALLLGDSALYLCASSPQWQGANGYTFGSGTRLTVV.

Remarks on this clone: One end of the junction fails to match germline, which may point to a read error. The chain couples TRBV11-2 to TRBJ2-6; 7 nucleotides match TRBD2. The CDR3 is 16 residues long. Germline CDR1 SGHAT, CDR2 FQNNGV. CDR3 protein: CASSLMRGSGANALTF. The CDR3 DNA sequence: TGTGCCAGCAGCTTAATGCGGGGGTCTGGGGCCAACGCCCTGACTTTC.

CDR3 region: CASSSIPGTGYEDYGYTF. The CDR3 DNA follows: TGTGCCAGCAGTTCTATCCCCGGGACAGGGTACGAAGACTATGGCTACACCTTC. This chain uses TRBV27 with TRBJ1-2; 9 bases map to TRBD1. The CDR3 is 18 amino acids. The V segment lost 4 bases and the J segment 3 bases; nucleotides outside the gene matches: 15. Germline assignment: CDR1 MNHEY and CDR2 SMNVEV (reference sequence).

The chain couples TRBV5-1 to TRBJ2-1; 11 bases agree with TRBD2. Losses at the gene ends were 0 bases for V and 7 bases for J; bases not matched to a gene: 6. Germline V gene sequence: CDR1 SGHRS, CDR2 YFSETQ. The CDR3 loop spans 16 amino acids. CDR3 sequence: CASSLVAGGPTNEQFF. The DNA of the CDR3 is TGCGCCAGCAGCTTGGTAGCGGGAGGGCCAACGAATGAGCAGTTCTTC.

The gene calls are TRBV2 and TRBJ2-1; 9 nucleotides agree with TRBD1. Germline V gene data show CDR1 as SNHLY and CDR2 as FYNNEI. The V gene end was trimmed by 8 bases and the J gene end by 10 bases; junction bases not matched to a gene: 15. The CDR3 has 15 amino acids. The CDR3 is CASRYGGQGREEQFF. Here the CDR3 DNA reads TGTGCCAGCCGGTACGGAGGACAGGGGAGGGAGGAGCAGTTCTTC.

This clone was seen a single time. The chain links TRBV6-5 to TRBJ2-7; 7 bases are a match to TRBD1. V trimming: 6 bases; J trimming: 0 bases; junction bases outside the gene matches: 2. The V gene's germline CDR1 is MNHEY and CDR2 SVGAGI. The CDR3 loop spans 13 amino acids. CDR3 sequence: CASRDRASYEQYF. The CDR3 DNA follows: TGTGCCAGCAGAGACAGGGCCTCCTACGAGCAGTACTTC.

The rearrangement uses TRBV18 and TRBJ2-7; tentatively, D is TRBD1 (6 bases). Trimming shortened V by 4 bases and J by 1 base, and 14 bases separated the two germline ends. This CDR3 has 15 residues. Germline CDR1 KGHSH, CDR2 LQKENI. The CDR3 DNA reads as TGTGCCAGCTCACTACAGAAGGGGGAATCCTACGAGCAGTACTTC. Protein: CASSLQKGESYEQYF.

V and J are TRBV4-1 and TRBJ2-1, with D maybe TRBD1 (6 bases). CDR1 MGHRA and CDR2 YSYEKL come from the germline V gene. V was trimmed by 1 base and J by 3 bases, leaving 7 bases between them. CDR3 length: 14 amino acids. This CDR3 reads CASSQVDSYNEQFF. The CDR3 bases are TGCGCCAGCAGCCAAGTGGACAGCTACAATGAGCAGTTCTTC.

The genes are TRBV6-1 and TRBJ1-5, with TRBD1 identical over 8 bases. CDR1 and CDR2 (germline): MNHNS, SASEGT. V shed 5 bases, J shed 0 bases, and the junction held 3 bases outside the gene matches. CDR3 size: 15 residues. The CDR3 loop is CASSKTGVSNQPQHF. The CDR3 DNA follows: TGTGCCAGCAGTAAGACAGGGGTTAGCAATCAGCCCCAGCATTTT.

This chain links TRBV29-1 with TRBJ2-2; weak D call: TRBD2 (6 bases). The CDR3 runs to 13 residues. Trimming cost V 4 bases and J 9 bases, with 15 bases left between them. The germline CDR1 and CDR2 sequences are SQVTM and ANQGSEA. CDR3 loop: CSVGSAGIRELFF. CDR3 sequence (DNA): TGCAGCGTTGGATCGGCGGGAATCAGGGAGCTGTTTTTT.